The 24 T cell receptor beta chains below all came from one sample that was sequenced in a study of Graves' ophthalmopathy and Graves' hyperthyroidism. Amplification of the TCR beta CDR3 regions used RNA transcripts (as template). Scientists carried out first-round RT-PCR using HTBI primers and then a second-round multiplex PCR. TCRdb reprocessed the multiplex PCR reads with MiXCR, giving one entry per CDR3 protein. The sample has roughly 400,000 distinct CDR3 sequences, about 15% seen once. Sequencing used peripheral blood. The receptor source for this set is an adult woman with stable Graves' hyperthyroidism.

The J gene is TRBJ2-2, the V gene TRBV6-5; TRBD2 agrees at 14 bases. V was pared by 0 bases and J by 6 bases, with 3 bases of the junction left unmatched. In germline, CDR1 is MNHEY, CDR2 SVGAGI. CDR3 length: 17 residues. The CDR3 DNA reads as TGTGCCAGCAGTTACTCGGGACTAGCGGGAGAACCCGGGGAGCTGTTTTTT. Its translation is CASSYSGLAGEPGELFF.

This clonotype came up many times. This rearrangement joins TRBV29-1 to TRBJ1-1; maybe TRBD1 (6 bases). The CDR3 is 12 residues long. V shed 3 bases and J shed 8 bases, with 13 bases lying between them. Germline CDR1 is SQVTM and CDR2 is ANQGSEA. The CDR3 sequence is CSVEGAGREAFF. CDR3 in DNA: TGCAGCGTTGAGGGGGCAGGGAGGGAAGCTTTCTTT.

This clonotype has a count of ten or more. J is TRBJ2-5 and V is TRBV6-1; D unclear. Per the germline V gene, CDR1 is MNHNS and CDR2 is SASEGT. V lost 8 bases and J lost 5, with 12 bases in between. The CDR3 spans 12 residues. The CDR3 region is CASGQVWETQYF. DNA for the CDR3: TGTGCCAGCGGGCAAGTGTGGGAGACCCAGTACTTC.

This clonotype was counted at least ten times. This chain uses TRBV29-1 with TRBJ2-7, with D perhaps given as TRBD1 or TRBD2 (5 bases each). The V gene lost 6 bases and the J gene lost 2 bases, with 11 bases spanning the gap. CDR3 size: 12 residues. From germline, CDR1 is SQVTM and CDR2 ANQGSEA. The CDR3: CSVRDRPYEQYF. The CDR3 DNA sequence: TGCAGCGTCCGGGACCGGCCCTACGAGCAGTACTTC.

The chain has TRBV7-2 and TRBJ2-7, with unresolved D. The germline V and J ends were trimmed by 2 bases and 2 bases, with 10 bases remaining between them. CDR1 is SGHTA, CDR2 FQGNSA, per germline. The CDR3 runs to 14 residues. The CDR3 reads CASSLKTGPYEQYF. The CDR3 nucleotides read TGTGCCAGCAGCTTAAAGACGGGCCCCTACGAGCAGTACTTC.

This clonotype occurred many times. The chain links TRBV13 to TRBJ2-5, with a weak D call TRBD1 (6 bases). Germline-derived CDR1 and CDR2 are PRHDT and FYEKMQ (reference sequence). Trimming removed 5 bases from V and 5 bases from J, with 18 bases in between. The CDR3 contains 15 residues. The CDR3 nucleotides read TGTGCCAGCAGCGCCAGGACAGTCGGGATGGAGACCCAGTACTTC. It translates to CASSARTVGMETQYF. Based on the CDR3 plus reference TRBV13 and TRBJ2-5, the full variable domain is AAGVIQSPRHLIKEKRETATLKCYPIPRHDTVYWYQQGPGQDPQFLISFYEKMQSDKGSIPDRFSAQQFSDYHSELNMSSLELGDSALYFCASSARTVGMETQYFGPGTRLLVL.

This clonotype was found a few times. The gene calls are TRBV10-3 and TRBJ2-4, with D perhaps matching TRBD1 (5 bases). Between the trimmed V and J ends, which lost 0 bases and 1 base, there was a span of 22 bases. This CDR3 has 20 residues. Germline V CDR1 and CDR2: ENHRY, SYGVKD. CDR3: CAISESMVGRSRLAKNIQYF. The CDR3 DNA is TGTGCCATCAGTGAGTCGATGGTGGGGCGCAGTCGTCTTGCCAAAAACATTCAGTACTTC.

This clonotype was found many times. This chain uses TRBV6-5 with TRBJ1-3; 9 bases map to TRBD1. The CDR3 sequence is 16 residues long. CDR1 and CDR2 (germline): MNHEY, SVGAGI. V gave up 7 bases and J gave up 3 bases; unmatched junction bases: 10. In DNA, the CDR3 is TGTGCCAGCACCTCCCGGGACAGGGTCAGTGGAAACACCATATATTTT. Residues: CASTSRDRVSGNTIYF.

Points on this clonotype: Because it lacks the conserved phenylalanine or tryptophan at the end, this CDR3 is likely a read error. The limits of the CDR3 on the DNA are not certain, so only TCRdb's listed CDR3 is given. This chain joins TRBV12-3 or TRBV12-4 and TRBJ1-1; the table's D gene call, TRBD1, was not cross checked with the DNA. Termini included, the CDR3 measures 14 amino acids. CDR3 region: CASSWTGGITEACL.

The chain is built from TRBV12-3 or TRBV12-4 and TRBJ1-2; TRBD1 agrees at 12 bases. Trimming cost V 5 bases and J 8 bases; bases outside gene matches: 9. The CDR3 has 15 residues. As DNA, the CDR3 is TGTGCCAGCAGTCAACGGGACAGGGGGCGCGGAGGCTACACCTTC. Encoded protein: CASSQRDRGRGGYTF.

This clonotype has at least ten counts. V usage is TRBV24-1 and J usage is TRBJ1-2, with 7 bases lining up with TRBD1. Germline V gives CDR1 KGHDR, CDR2 SFDVKD. V was pared by 8 bases and J by 4 bases, with 12 bases of the junction left unmatched. CDR3 length: 15 residues. The CDR3 protein is CATKTNRGWVYGYTF. The CDR3 DNA reads as TGTGCCACCAAAACGAACAGGGGATGGGTCTATGGCTACACCTTC.

This clonotype has at least ten counts. J is TRBJ1-1 and V is TRBV7-9; D call uncertain. The V end lost 7 bases, the J end lost 7 bases, and 16 bases lay between the germline ends. The germline CDR1 and CDR2 sequences are SEHNR and FQNEAQ (reference sequence). The CDR3 extends over 13 amino acids. This CDR3 reads CASTDRGSREAFF. In DNA, the CDR3 is TGTGCCAGCACCGATAGAGGGTCCCGTGAAGCTTTCTTT. Using reference TRBV7-9 and TRBJ1-1 for the parts outside the CDR3, the full variable domain is DTGVSQNPRHKITKRGQNVTFRCDPISEHNRLYWYRQTLGQGPEFLTYFQNEAQLEKSRLLSDRFSAERPKGSFSTLEIQRTEQGDSAMYLCASTDRGSREAFFGQGTRLTVV.

This clonotype occurred many times. The rearrangement joins TRBV28 to TRBJ2-7; D not certain. The CDR3 is made up of 12 amino acids. The germline V and J ends were trimmed by 7 bases and 2 bases, with 9 bases remaining between them. Looked up from germline, CDR1 is MDHEN and CDR2 is SYDVKM. The CDR3 is CASTAGPYEQYF. CDR3 DNA: TGTGCCAGCACCGCAGGCCCCTACGAGCAGTACTTC.

The table lists this clonotype with many counts. The chain joins TRBV11-2 to TRBJ1-3, with a weak D call TRBD1 (5 bases). Germline V lookup: CDR1 SGHAT, CDR2 FQNNGV. The CDR3 spans 17 residues. Trimming cost V 2 bases and J 0 bases, with 14 bases left between them. CDR3 sequence: CASSLLLVGTSGNTIYF. The DNA for the CDR3 is TGTGCCAGCAGCTTACTTTTAGTGGGGACCTCTGGAAACACCATATATTTT.

This chain uses TRBV27 with TRBJ2-5, with D tentatively TRBD2 (7 bases). Trimming pared 1 base from V and 3 bases from J, leaving 12 bases between. Germline V gene lookup returns CDR1 MNHEY and CDR2 SMNVEV (reference sequence). CDR3 length equals 15 residues. CDR3 sequence reads: CASSLLSGGEETQYF. Here the CDR3 DNA reads TGTGCCAGCAGTTTATTGTCGGGGGGCGAAGAGACCCAGTACTTC.

This clonotype was recorded many times. The rearrangement uses TRBV12-3 or TRBV12-4 and TRBJ2-7; D is tentatively TRBD1 or TRBD2 (6 bases each). The V gene lost 6 bases and the J gene lost 4 bases, with 19 bases spanning the gap. This CDR3 has 15 residues. The CDR3 spells CASSPGGRTLYEQYF. In DNA form, the CDR3 reads TGTGCCAGCAGCCCCGGGGGCAGAACCCTTTACGAGCAGTACTTC.

This clonotype was seen at least ten times. The chain couples TRBV6-2 or TRBV6-3 to TRBJ1-2; no reliable D call. The CDR3 sequence is 13 residues long. V lost 0 bases to trimming and J lost 8 bases, with 10 bases between them. Germline V gene sequence: CDR1 MNHEY, CDR2 SVGEGT. Here the CDR3 DNA reads TGTGCCAGCAGTTACTCGAGGGTTGCAGGCTACACCTTC. Its protein is CASSYSRVAGYTF.

This clonotype has at least ten counts. CDR3 nucleotide sequence: TGTGCCAGCAGTGATTTGTCGGGAGGGCACCCAACCCAAGAGACCCAGTACTTC. It specifies CASSDLSGGHPTQETQYF. The V call is TRBV2, the J call TRBJ2-5; 8 bases are a match to TRBD2. Germline values: CDR1 SNHLY, CDR2 FYNNEI. V was pared by 3 bases and J by 1 base, with 13 bases of the junction left unmatched. The CDR3 is made up of 18 amino acids.

The chain has TRBV28 and TRBJ2-7, with TRBD2 as a possible D gene (5 bases). Germline V lookup: CDR1 MDHEN, CDR2 SYDVKM. The CDR3 contains 17 residues. V was pared by 5 bases and J by 3 bases, with 23 bases between. Here the CDR3 DNA reads TGTGCCAGCAGTCAAAGGGAAGTGGGTAAGGCGGGCTACGAGCAGTACTTC. Protein product: CASSQREVGKAGYEQYF.

This clonotype occurred many times. The chain uses TRBV29-1 and TRBJ2-7, with D possibly being TRBD1 (6 bases). The germline CDR1 and CDR2 sequences are SQVTM and ANQGSEA. This CDR3 region has 11 residues. The V gene lost 6 bases and the J gene lost 3 bases, with 9 bases spanning the gap. Here the CDR3 reads CSVVRGYEQYF. For the CDR3, the DNA is TGCAGCGTCGTCAGGGGCTACGAGCAGTACTTC.

This clonotype was detected many times. The chain employs TRBV6-5 and TRBJ1-2; 8 bases line up with TRBD1. Germline V gene sequence: CDR1 MNHEY, CDR2 SVGAGI. V shed 0 bases and J 7 bases; nucleotides not matched to a gene: 4. This CDR3 region has 14 residues. As DNA, the CDR3 is TGTGCCAGCAGTTACTCGCGTCAGGGGGCTGGCTACACCTTC. Amino acids: CASSYSRQGAGYTF.

This clonotype has more than one count but fewer than ten. The chain carries TRBV7-6 and TRBJ2-2; D remains ambiguous. The germline V gene has CDR1 SGHVS and CDR2 FNYEAQ. There are 15 residues in the CDR3. Trimming shortened V by 6 bases and J by 5 bases, and 16 bases separated the two germline ends. The DNA of the CDR3 is TGTGCCAGCAGTAACCGGCCCCTGGGGACCGGGGAGCTGTTTTTT. This codes for CASSNRPLGTGELFF.

This clonotype was seen many times. The chain carries TRBV5-1 and TRBJ1-1; maybe TRBD1 (6 bases). Germline values: CDR1 SGHRS, CDR2 YFSETQ. V dropped 4 bases and J dropped 0 bases, with 16 bases sitting between them. CDR3 length: 16 amino acids. CDR3 DNA sequence: TGCGCCAGCAGCGTGTCGGCGGGGGGCGTGAACACTGAAGCTTTCTTT. It codes for CASSVSAGGVNTEAFF.

This clonotype was counted ten times or more. The chain combines TRBV6-5 with TRBJ2-2; D tentatively reads TRBD1 or TRBD2 (6 bases each). This CDR3 region has 16 residues. Germline V gene lookup returns CDR1 MNHEY and CDR2 SVGAGI. V gave up 7 bases and J gave up 0 bases, with 15 bases separating them. The CDR3 sequence: CASTLWGAANTGELFF. The CDR3 DNA reads as TGTGCCAGCACTCTATGGGGGGCAGCGAACACCGGGGAGCTGTTTTTT.